A single sample gave rise to the 25 T cell receptor beta chains below, sequenced in a study of a mutant IDH1 vaccine in newly diagnosed glioma. Clones were sequenced by immunoSEQ multiplex PCR, and TCRdb holds only the in-frame ones, with some missing. The table shows fewer than 65,000 clones, with 60% to 85% occurring only once. Time point: baseline, week 1 (first vaccination visit). Treatment here: pre-vaccination baseline after standard-of-care therapy. The sequenced sample was PBMCs, obtained from a glioma patient treated with radiotherapy, temozolomide or both. These receptors were collected from a woman in her forties with glioma.

The genes are TRBV6-5 and TRBJ2-3; tentatively, D is TRBD2 (6 bases). The CDR3 contains 13 residues. V lost 6 bases and J 9 bases, leaving 16 bases between the germline ends. From germline, CDR1 is MNHEY and CDR2 SVGAGI. CDR3 sequence: CASRKGTRYTQYF. Here the CDR3 DNA reads TGTGCCAGCAGAAAAGGGACTCGCTACACGCAGTATTTT.

V usage is TRBV6-1 and J usage is TRBJ1-4; TRBD1 is a possible D gene (5 bases). The CDR3 is 11 residues long. Germline assignment: CDR1 MNHNS and CDR2 SASEGT. V was shortened by 8 bases and J by 10 bases, with 11 bases between the two germline ends. The CDR3 DNA sequence: TGTGCCAGCCAGGGACTTGGAAAACTGTTTTTT. Its protein is CASQGLGKLFF.

V gene TRBV6-1 combines with J gene TRBJ2-7; TRBD2 matches 7 bases. The germline gives CDR1 MNHNS, CDR2 SASEGT. V lost 6 bases, J lost 5 bases, and 4 bases stayed unmatched. CDR3 length: 12 residues. The CDR3 DNA sequence: TGTGCCAGCAGAAAGGGAGGGGACGAGCAGTACTTC. As protein: CASRKGGDEQYF.

The chain employs TRBV10-3 and TRBJ2-6; D is unclear. The germline gives CDR1 ENHRY, CDR2 SYGVKD. The V gene lost 3 bases and the J gene lost 0 bases, with 6 bases spanning the gap. The length of the CDR3 is 15 residues. The CDR3 DNA reads TGTGCCATCAGTGATTATTTCTCTGGGGCCAACGTCCTGACTTTC. Translating gives CAISDYFSGANVLTF.

The V gene is TRBV4-1, the J gene TRBJ2-3; 7 nucleotides line up with TRBD1. The germline V gene has CDR1 MGHRA and CDR2 YSYEKL. V trimming: 1 base; J trimming: 12 bases; junction bases outside the gene matches: 4. The CDR3 covers 12 residues. CDR3 coding DNA: TGCGCCAGCAGCCAAGGACAGGGTTTACAGTATTTT. Its protein product is CASSQGQGLQYF.

This clone was seen once. CDR3: CAWKTSSYEQYF. Here the CDR3 DNA reads TGTGCCTGGAAAACCAGCTCCTACGAGCAGTACTTC. The chain joins TRBV30 to TRBJ2-7; D gene ambiguous. Germline V gene lookup returns CDR1 GTSNPN and CDR2 SVGIG (reference sequence). CDR3 length equals 12 residues. V lost 4 bases and J lost 0, with 7 bases in between.

V is TRBV5-1 and J is TRBJ2-3; the match to TRBD2 covers 15 bases. Germline CDR1 is SGHRS and CDR2 is YFSETQ. The junction had 6 bases not matched to a gene; V was cut back by 2 bases and J by 2 bases. This CDR3 has 18 amino acids. CDR3 DNA sequence: TGCGCCAGCAGCTTCGGACTAGCGGGGGGGTTTATCACAGATACGCAGTATTTT. Translating gives CASSFGLAGGFITDTQYF.

The chain recombines TRBV2 with TRBJ2-7, with TRBD1 matching 9 bases. The trim removed 10 bases at V and 2 bases at J, leaving 9 bases unmatched. In germline, CDR1 is SNHLY, CDR2 FYNNEI. The CDR3 covers 14 residues. The CDR3 here is CATLGRDRAYEQYF. As DNA, the CDR3 is TGTGCCACCCTAGGCCGGGACAGGGCCTACGAGCAGTACTTC. The full variable domain, completed using reference TRBV2 and TRBJ2-7, is EPEVTQTPSHQVTQMGQEVILRCVPISNHLYFYWYRQILGQKVEFLVSFYNNEISEKSEIFDDQFSVERPDGSNFTLKIRSTKLEDSAMYFCATLGRDRAYEQYFGPGTRLTVT.

The chain uses TRBV4-1 and TRBJ2-7; a possible D gene is TRBD2 (6 bases). With 4 bases removed from V and 0 bases from J, the gap between germline ends came to 13 bases. Germline CDR1 and CDR2: MGHRA and YSYEKL. The CDR3 runs to 15 residues. The CDR3 DNA sequence: TGCGCCAGCAGCCGCCCTGGACTACCCTCCTACGAGCAGTACTTC. Its translation is CASSRPGLPSYEQYF.

The chain joins TRBV30 to TRBJ1-5; unclear D gene. V lost 0 bases and J 3 bases, leaving 6 bases between the germline ends. CDR1 GTSNPN and CDR2 SVGIG come from the germline V gene (reference sequence). This CDR3 has 13 amino acids. CDR3 loop: CAWSVAPNQPQHF. The CDR3 region has the DNA TGTGCCTGGAGTGTTGCTCCCAATCAGCCCCAGCATTTT. The full variable domain, completed using reference TRBV30 and TRBJ1-5, is SQTIHQWPATLVQPVGSPLSLECTVEGTSNPNLYWYRQAAGRGLQLLFYSVGIGQISSEVPQNLSASRPQDRQFILSSKKLLLSDSGFYLCAWSVAPNQPQHFGDGTRLSIL.

The rearrangement uses TRBV5-1 and TRBJ1-1; D not resolved. Germline lookup yields CDR1 SGHRS and CDR2 YFSETQ. The CDR3 length is 13 residues. V lost 1 base to trimming and J lost 8 bases, with 12 bases between them. CDR3 residues: CASSLLSTMEAFF. The CDR3 DNA reads as TGCGCCAGCAGCTTGTTGAGTACTATGGAAGCTTTCTTT.

This chain links TRBV2 with TRBJ2-7; D uncertain. Trimming removed 6 bases at V and 5 bases at J, with 11 bases between. The V gene's germline CDR1 is SNHLY and CDR2 FYNNEI. This CDR3 has 12 amino acids. The CDR3 is CASRGLEHEQYF. CDR3 sequence (DNA): TGTGCCAGCAGGGGTCTGGAGCACGAGCAGTACTTC.

V is TRBV6-6 and J is TRBJ2-2, with 7 bases that match TRBD1. CDR1 and CDR2 from the germline V gene are MNHNY and SVGAGI (reference sequence). Trimming took 4 bases from V and 6 from J; bases not matched to a gene: 8. The CDR3 length is 15 residues. For the CDR3, the DNA is TGTGCCAGCAGTTCCGAGACAGGGTGGCCCGGGGAGCTGTTTTTT. It encodes CASSSETGWPGELFF.

The J gene is TRBJ2-7, the V gene TRBV5-1; 8 bases match TRBD2. Germline CDR1 and CDR2: SGHRS and YFSETQ. The V segment lost 2 bases and the J segment 0 bases; nucleotides outside the gene matches: 4. CDR3 length: 15 residues. CDR3 bases: TGCGCCAGCAGCTTTAGCGGGGACCGCTCCTACGAGCAGTACTTC. This translates into CASSFSGDRSYEQYF. The full variable domain, completed using reference TRBV5-1 and TRBJ2-7, is KAGVTQTPRYLIKTRGQQVTLSCSPISGHRSVSWYQQTPGQGLQFLFEYFSETQRNKGNFPGRFSGRQFSNSRSEMNVSTLELGDSALYLCASSFSGDRSYEQYFGPGTRLTVT.

V gene TRBV5-6 combines with J gene TRBJ1-3; tentatively, D is TRBD1 (6 bases). This CDR3 spans 14 amino acids. Germline V gene sequence: CDR1 SGHDT, CDR2 YYEEEE. The V and J ends lost 4 bases and 4 bases respectively, with 12 bases between them. CDR3 sequence: CASSLQGSGNTIYF. In DNA, the CDR3 is TGTGCCAGCAGCCTCCAGGGGTCGGGAAACACCATATATTTT.

The V gene is TRBV5-1, the J gene TRBJ2-3; maybe TRBD1 (6 bases). Germline V gives CDR1 SGHRS, CDR2 YFSETQ. This CDR3 comprises 14 residues. The V end lost 4 bases, the J end lost 2 bases, and 11 bases lay between the germline ends. The CDR3, as DNA: TGCGCCAGCAGCCCGACAGGTAACACAGATACGCAGTATTTT. As protein: CASSPTGNTDTQYF.

The rearrangement uses TRBV18 and TRBJ2-5; the D is unclear. The V gene's germline CDR1 is KGHSH and CDR2 LQKENI. V lost 2 bases and J lost 2, with 3 bases in between. The CDR3 is 12 residues long. The CDR3 DNA reads as TGTGCCAGCTCACCAAATCAAGAGACCCAGTACTTC. Protein product: CASSPNQETQYF.

V and J are TRBV30 and TRBJ2-2, with D possibly TRBD2 on 7 matching bases. Germline CDR1 and CDR2: GTSNPN and SVGIG (reference sequence). Trimming stripped 0 bases from V and 4 bases from J, with 9 bases between. This CDR3 spans 14 amino acids. The chain's CDR3 is CAWSVRGGTGELFF. In nucleotides, the CDR3 is TGTGCCTGGAGTGTAAGGGGGGGCACCGGGGAGCTGTTTTTT.

The gene calls are TRBV9 and TRBJ1-1; TRBD1 aligns across 7 bases. Germline values: CDR1 SGDLS, CDR2 YYNGEE. Trimming cost V 2 bases and J 0 bases; bases outside gene matches: 1. The CDR3 consists of 14 residues. The CDR3 sequence: CASSVTGMNTEAFF. The CDR3 DNA reads as TGTGCCAGCAGCGTGACAGGGATGAACACTGAAGCTTTCTTT. Filled out from reference TRBV9 and TRBJ1-1, the complete variable domain reads DSGVTQTPKHLITATGQRVTLRCSPRSGDLSVYWYQQSLDQGLQFLIQYYNGEERAKGNILERFSAQQFPDLHSELNLSSLELGDSALYFCASSVTGMNTEAFFGQGTRLTVV.

The rearrangement links TRBV5-6 to TRBJ1-1; TRBD1 agrees at 7 bases. The V gene end was trimmed by 4 bases and the J gene end by 4 bases; junction bases not matched to a gene: 7. CDR1 and CDR2 from the germline V gene are SGHDT and YYEEEE. This CDR3 spans 14 amino acids. The CDR3 reads CASSVSRGGTEAFF. CDR3 bases: TGTGCCAGCAGCGTGTCCAGGGGGGGCACTGAAGCTTTCTTT.

The V gene is TRBV30, the J gene TRBJ1-3, with a tentative D call TRBD1 (5 bases). The length of the CDR3 is 15 residues. The germline V gene encodes CDR1 GTSNPN and CDR2 SVGIG (reference sequence). The V end lost 6 bases, the J end lost 1 base, and 16 bases lay between the germline ends. The CDR3 region has the DNA TGTGCCTGTTTAACCCTGGGGCTTTCTGGAAACACCATATATTTT. It is translated as CACLTLGLSGNTIYF.

The chain has TRBV2 and TRBJ1-4, with D possibly matching TRBD1 (6 bases). Germline CDR1 reads SNHLY; CDR2 reads FYNNEI. Trimming left V 3 bases short and J 7 bases short, with 12 bases between. There are 14 residues in the CDR3. The CDR3 bases are TGTGCCAGCAGTGAGGGCAGGGGCGGTGAAAAACTGTTTTTT. Its protein product is CASSEGRGGEKLFF. The full variable domain, in which reference TRBV2 and TRBJ1-4 provide the parts outside the CDR3, is EPEVTQTPSHQVTQMGQEVILRCVPISNHLYFYWYRQILGQKVEFLVSFYNNEISEKSEIFDDQFSVERPDGSNFTLKIRSTKLEDSAMYFCASSEGRGGEKLFFGSGTQLSVL.

This chain connects TRBV5-1 to TRBJ2-2; 7 bases are shared with TRBD1. There are 14 residues in the CDR3. CDR1 is SGHRS, CDR2 YFSETQ, per germline. Trimming took 5 bases from V and 1 from J; bases not matched to a gene: 2. CDR3 sequence: CASRGQLNTGELFF. In DNA, the CDR3 is TGCGCCAGCAGGGGACAGCTGAACACCGGGGAGCTGTTTTTT.

The chain employs TRBV10-3 and TRBJ2-5, with 7 bases that match TRBD2. Germline-derived CDR1 and CDR2 are ENHRY and SYGVKD. CDR3 length: 13 residues. Germline trimming cut 8 bases from V and 2 bases from J; bases unmatched to any gene: 5. The CDR3 sequence: CAIAWGGQETQYF. The DNA for the CDR3 is TGTGCCATCGCCTGGGGGGGGCAAGAGACCCAGTACTTC.

The V call is TRBV15, the J call TRBJ1-4, with D hard to call. Germline V gives CDR1 LNHNV, CDR2 YYDKDF (reference sequence). V dropped 3 bases and J dropped 10 bases, with 15 bases sitting between them. The CDR3 is made up of 14 amino acids. The chain's CDR3 is CATSRDGGGRKLFF. Here the CDR3 DNA reads TGTGCCACCAGCAGGGACGGCGGTGGCCGAAAACTGTTTTTT.